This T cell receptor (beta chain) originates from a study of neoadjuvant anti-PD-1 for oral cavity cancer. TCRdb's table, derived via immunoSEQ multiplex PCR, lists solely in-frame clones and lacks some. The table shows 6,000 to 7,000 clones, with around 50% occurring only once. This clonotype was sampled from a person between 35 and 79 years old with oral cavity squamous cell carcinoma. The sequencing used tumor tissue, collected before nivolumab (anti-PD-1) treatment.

Written as DNA, the CDR3 is TGTGCCAGCAGGAGGGACAACTCTGGGGCCAACGTCCTGACTTTC. Amino acids: CASRRDNSGANVLTF. This chain links TRBV6-5 with TRBJ2-6; possible D gene TRBD1, 6 bases. The CDR3 is 15 amino acids. Trimming removed 6 bases from V and 0 bases from J, with 9 bases in between. Germline loops: CDR1 MNHEY, CDR2 SVGAGI.